This TCR beta chain comes out of a study of radiotherapy plus CTLA-4 blockade in lung cancer (dated by TCRdb to the late 2010s). Context from the whole study: Among enrolled patients, approximately 19% had an objective response and approximately 30% reached disease control.

General study outcomes and caveats: After treatment with radiotherapy and ipilimumab, TCR clones that originated in tumors expanded in peripheral blood. The strongest predictors of response were reported to be early dynamic shifts in blood T cell clones along with a rise in serum interferon-beta following radiation.

Looking up the germline V gene (reference sequence) yields CDR1 LNHDA and CDR2 SQIVND. There are 17 amino acids in the CDR3, from cysteine to phenylalanine inclusive. Of all the DNA, just the CDR3 is kept, 51 bases in frame from base 1. The germline V and J ends show losses of 4 bases and 4 bases respectively, and no gene match explains 9 bases of the junction. The library was obtained by the immunoSEQ multiplex PCR assay. TCRdb carries this immuneACCESS record with in-frame sequences only. Its versions omit some clonotypes, under half of them owing to an unresolved V gene in the studies checked, with the rest unexplained. The sample table lists around 80,000 clones, 70% to 80% of them with a count of one. The ten largest clones take up roughly 10% of the sample. In the case of this clone: Its recognized antigen is unknown. No qualities accompany the bases; no much larger clone lies one base away.

Focal radiation therapy combined with CTLA-4 blockade (ipilimumab) was tested in patients with chemo-refractory metastatic non-small-cell lung cancer. The origin of this receptor is a human donor with non-small cell lung cancer whose response to radiotherapy plus ipilimumab could not be evaluated. The input for sequencing was peripheral blood, taken from a patient treated with radiotherapy plus ipilimumab. The chain was built from TRBV19 and TRBJ2-2; 10 bases in the junction line up with TRBD1. The encoded CDR3 is CASSTRQGATSTGELFF. At the DNA level, the sequence is TGTGCCAGTAGTACAAGACAGGGGGCGACCTCCACCGGGGAGCTGTTTTTT.